The rows below give T cell receptor beta chains drawn from one sample of a study of OX40 agonist ivuxolimab in advanced cancers. The repertoire was sequenced with immunoSEQ multiplex PCR; TCRdb's copy has only in-frame clones and lacks some. The table records about 21,000 clones, 84% of them present only once. This material consisted of CD4+ or CD8+ T cells sorted from blood, taken in a trial of the OX40 agonist ivuxolimab. These receptors all come from an adult with an advanced solid tumor such as melanoma, head and neck, liver or kidney cancer. CDR3s include the opening cysteine and the closing phenylalanine or tryptophan. D genes are given only for firm matches. The size entry is marked missing in some rows and otherwise reads once, few, many or a size class.

length	size	V	D	J	CDR3	DNA
14	.	TRBV14	.	TRBJ2-2	CASSINAPTGELFF	TGTGCCAGCAGCATAAACGCCCCGACCGGGGAGCTGTTTTTT
15	.	TRBV5-1	TRBD2	TRBJ2-3	CASSSPSGQRDTQYF	TGCGCCAGCAGTTCTCCTAGCGGCCAAAGGGATACGCAGTATTTT
17	.	TRBV4-2	.	TRBJ2-3	CASSQDWGSGYTDTQYF	TGTGCCAGCAGCCAAGATTGGGGTAGCGGATACACAGATACGCAGTATTTT
14	.	TRBV15	.	TRBJ1-1	CATSRPGFNTEAFF	TGTGCCACCAGCAGACCCGGGTTTAACACTGAAGCTTTCTTT
12	.	TRBV28	TRBD1	TRBJ1-2	CASSTDRVGYTF	TGTGCCAGCAGCACCGACAGGGTTGGCTACACCTTC
15	.	TRBV19	.	TRBJ2-3	CASSIGGWGTDTQYF	TGTGCCAGTAGTATAGGAGGTTGGGGCACAGATACGCAGTATTTT
13	.	TRBV7-3	.	TRBJ1-6	CASSDRVNSPLHF	TGTGCCAGCAGTGATAGGGTGAATTCACCCCTCCACTTT
13	.	TRBV2	.	TRBJ1-5	CASKKDGPETQHF	TGTGCCAGCAAAAAAGACGGACCGGAGACCCAGCATTTT
13	.	TRBV30	.	TRBJ2-7	CAWRVAGANEQYF	TGTGCCTGGAGAGTGGCAGGGGCAAACGAGCAGTACTTC
12	.	TRBV6-4	TRBD1	TRBJ2-3	CASSSYRGTQYF	TGTGCCAGCAGTAGTTACAGGGGTACGCAGTATTTT
13	.	TRBV25-1	.	TRBJ2-7	CASRVGGSYEQYF	TGTGCCAGCAGGGTAGGGGGGTCCTACGAGCAGTACTTC
14	.	TRBV5-1	.	TRBJ2-6	CASSITSGANVLTF	TGCGCCAGCAGCATTACCTCTGGGGCCAACGTCCTGACTTTC
13	.	TRBV10-1	.	TRBJ2-3	CASSVQGGDTQYF	TGCGCCAGCAGTGTACAAGGGGGGGATACGCAGTATTTT
15	once	TRBV6-1	.	TRBJ1-5	CASSFNDLSNQPQHF	TGTGCCAGCAGTTTTAACGATTTGAGCAATCAGCCCCAGCATTTT
17	.	TRBV11-2	TRBD1	TRBJ2-5	CASSLGSTGASGETQYF	TGTGCCAGCAGCTTAGGGTCGACAGGGGCGTCCGGAGAGACCCAGTACTTC
14	.	TRBV27	.	TRBJ2-7	CASSPFLGSYEQYF	TGTGCCAGCAGTCCCTTCCTAGGATCCTACGAGCAGTACTTC
15	.	TRBV4-2	.	TRBJ1-3	CASSRPGTAGNTIYF	TGTGCCAGCAGCCGCCCAGGGACGGCTGGAAACACCATATATTTT
14	.	TRBV11-2	TRBD2	TRBJ2-7	CASSIRTSGGRLNF	TGTGCCAGCAGCATACGGACTAGCGGAGGTCGGCTGAACTTC
13	few	TRBV12-2	.	TRBJ1-5	CATPRTENQPQHF	TGTGCAACCCCCCGGACAGAGAATCAGCCCCAGCATTTT
14	.	TRBV9	.	TRBJ2-3	CASSVVDGTDTQYF	TGTGCCAGCAGCGTAGTGGATGGCACAGATACGCAGTATTTT
14	.	TRBV27	.	TRBJ1-4	CASSSDGPNEKLFF	TGTGCCAGCAGTTCGGACGGTCCTAATGAAAAACTGTTTTTT
17	few	TRBV19	TRBD1	TRBJ1-1	CASRRGQGVGRYTEAFF	TGTGCCAGTAGGAGGGGACAGGGGGTGGGTCGCTACACTGAAGCTTTCTTT
14	.	TRBV7-9	.	TRBJ2-7	CASSLALNTYEQYF	TGTGCCAGCAGCTTAGCATTGAACACCTACGAGCAGTACTTC
13	.	TRBV30	TRBD1	TRBJ2-1	CASQQGVNNEQFF	TGTGCCTCTCAACAGGGGGTGAACAATGAGCAGTTCTTC
17	.	TRBV4-2	.	TRBJ2-3	CASSQAGPGLTTDTQYF	TGTGCCAGCAGCCAAGCAGGCCCTGGGCTTACGACAGATACGCAGTATTTT
14	few	TRBV2	.	TRBJ1-2	CASSEIASSYGYTF	TGTGCCAGCAGTGAAATTGCAAGCAGCTATGGCTACACCTTC
13	.	TRBV27	.	TRBJ1-1	CASSPNQNTEAFF	TGTGCCAGCAGTCCAAACCAGAACACTGAAGCTTTCTTT
18	.	TRBV10-2	.	TRBJ1-2	CASGGGTSAPSGNYGYTF	TGCGCCAGCGGAGGGGGTACGAGTGCCCCCTCAGGCAACTATGGCTACACCTTC
12	.	TRBV7-8	.	TRBJ1-4	CASSRTHEKLFF	TGTGCCAGCAGCCGAACCCATGAAAAACTGTTTTTT
12	.	TRBV7-7	.	TRBJ2-7	CASSPGRGEQYF	TGTGCTAGCAGCCCAGGGCGCGGGGAGCAGTACTTC
15	.	TRBV28	.	TRBJ2-3	CASSPDSGGTDTQYF	TGTGCCAGCAGTCCAGACAGCGGAGGCACAGATACGCAGTATTTT
15	.	TRBV7-6	.	TRBJ2-7	CASSLASGTFYEQYF	TGTGCCAGCAGCTTAGCTTCAGGGACTTTCTACGAGCAGTACTTC
16	once	TRBV7-2	.	TRBJ2-7	CASSRLVWANIYEQYF	TGTGCCAGCAGCCGCCTTGTGTGGGCGAACATTTACGAGCAGTACTTC
17	.	TRBV27	TRBD2	TRBJ2-5	CASSLRTSGLYQETQYF	TGTGCCAGCAGTCTTCGTACTAGCGGGCTGTACCAAGAGACCCAGTACTTC
12	.	TRBV6-1	.	TRBJ1-2	CASSVLRVGYTF	TGTGCCAGCAGTGTTCTGAGGGTTGGCTACACCTTC
17	.	TRBV28	.	TRBJ2-1	CASSLLPRTGPYNEQFF	TGTGCCAGCAGTTTACTACCTAGAACGGGGCCGTACAATGAGCAGTTCTTC
13	.	TRBV21-1	.	TRBJ2-3	CASSKGGRDTQYF	TGTGCCAGCAGCAAAGGGGGACGAGATACGCAGTATTTT
13	once	TRBV2	TRBD1	TRBJ2-7	CAKGGRGRYEQYF	TGTGCCAAAGGGGGCAGGGGGCGCTACGAGCAGTACTTC
16	.	TRBV19	TRBD1	TRBJ2-3	CASSSPRDRSTDTQYF	TGTGCCAGTAGTTCGCCCCGGGACAGGAGCACAGATACGCAGTATTTT
15	.	TRBV9	TRBD1	TRBJ1-4	CASSVSGTASEKLFF	TGTGCCAGCAGCGTGTCCGGGACAGCCTCGGAAAAACTGTTTTTT
14	.	TRBV30	TRBD1	TRBJ2-5	CAWSVTGTGDTQYF	TGTGCCTGGAGTGTAACAGGGACAGGGGATACCCAGTACTTC